The TCR beta chain under discussion was sequenced for a study of cytomegalovirus exposure and HLA in healthy donors. The PCR used 60 Vbeta and 13 Jbeta primers. Using immunoSEQ multiplex PCR, the repertoire was profiled, and TCRdb retains in-frame clones only, with some absent. This table holds some 160,000 clones, about four fifths found once. This CDR3 has 15 amino acids. Germline V gene data show CDR1 as SGHRS and CDR2 as YFSETQ. The V segment lost 3 bases and the J segment 9 bases; nucleotides outside the gene matches: 9. The rearrangement links TRBV5-1 to TRBJ2-2; TRBD1 agrees at 9 bases. The sequencing input was PBMCs. This sequence was found in a male donor in good health and CMV-seropositive. CDR3 amino acids: CASSSQGASARELFF. The CDR3 bases are TGCGCCAGCAGCTCACAGGGGGCGTCGGCCAGGGAGCTGTTTTTT.